This T cell receptor beta chain derives from a study of CD8 T cells in Susac syndrome. Germline V gene sequence: CDR1 MNHEY, CDR2 SMNVEV (reference sequence). This CDR3 comprises 14 residues. V gave up 8 bases and J gave up 0 bases, with 10 bases separating them. Random hexamers served to reverse transcribe about 0.5 to 1 ug RNA. Via MiXCR, TCRdb re-called the immunoSEQ multiplex PCR reads, giving one row per CDR3 protein. This table holds fewer than 150,000 distinct CDR3 sequences, roughly 94% found once. This receptor was obtained from a human donor in good health. Input material: CD8+ T cells from PBMCs. The chain is built from TRBV27 and TRBJ1-4; the D gene is possibly TRBD1 (5 bases). The chain's CDR3 is CASRKTATNEKLFF. The CDR3 DNA reads as TGTGCCAGCCGAAAGACAGCAACTAATGAAAAACTGTTTTTT.